This T cell receptor (beta chain) stems from a study of breast tumors, draining lymph nodes, adjacent tissues. This clonotype appeared many times. No antigen is known for it. V dropped 3 bases and J dropped 5 bases, with 16 bases sitting between them. Germline values: CDR1 SGHNT, CDR2 YENEEA. This CDR3 region has 15 residues. Study-level points and caveats: Most tumor T cells seemingly derive from lymph node, then expand in tumor. Tumor TCR diversity was below lymph nodes but above nontumor tissue.

Each CDR3 protein gets one entry after TCRdb re-called the multiplex PCR reads with MiXCR. The table lists around 140,000 distinct CDR3 sequences, under 25% of them singletons. Samples came from axillary lymph nodes draining the breast cancer. The sequence derives from a female donor with breast cancer. Some clones in this sample may be carry-over from other donors' samples. The chain uses TRBV11-3 and TRBJ2-5; D ambiguous. The sequenced sample was axillary lymph node tissue. The CDR3 region is CASSFGLERSETQYF. CDR3 nucleotides: TGTGCCAGCAGCTTCGGTCTGGAGCGCTCTGAGACCCAGTACTTC.